This T cell receptor beta chain was sequenced during a study of CD4 T cells in relation to SARS-CoV-2 and coronaviruses. CDR1 and CDR2 from the germline V gene are SGHAT and FQNNGV. The V end lost 3 bases, the J end lost 2 bases, and 5 bases lay between the germline ends. The CDR3 spans 12 residues. This clone has only one observation. Its specificity is not known. Before the COVID-19 pandemic, during about 2010-2018, CD4+ T cells were taken from unexposed donors. Isolation of CD4+ T cells took place after about eleven days in culture. Testing used SARS-CoV-2 S/N and four cold-coronavirus spikes on unexposed-donor CD4+ T cells, cells permitting. Study outcomes and limitations: About 65% of donors had memory CD4+ clonotypes crossrecognizing SARS-CoV-2 and common cold coronavirus spike.

Generated by immunoSEQ multiplex PCR, the TCRdb table keeps only in-frame clones and is missing some. The sample has roughly 14,000 clones; around 80% are singletons. Sequenced input: CD4+ T cells from PBMCs, cultured in vitro. This sequence joins TRBV11-2 and TRBJ2-7; D is uncertain. This receptor was taken from a human donor in good health. In DNA, the CDR3 is TGTGCCAGCAGCTTCGAAACCTACGAGCAGTACTTC. This gives the protein CASSFETYEQYF.